The sequence of this T cell receptor beta chain was determined in a study of lymphopenia after photon versus proton radiotherapy. Study results and caveats: Relative stability marked proton patients; photon patients lost diversity and naive cells.

As regards this clone: Its antigen is undetermined.

TCRdb's copy holds only in-frame clones and misses some; the assay was immunoSEQ multiplex PCR. This sample yields over 55,000 clones, of which around 87% are seen a single time; about a tenth belongs to the top ten. CDR1 SQVTM and CDR2 ANQGSEA come from the germline V gene. Trimming pared 3 bases from V and 2 bases from J, leaving 14 bases between. The CDR3 totals 14 residues. The source of this sequence is a man of 80 years or more with esophageal cancer. The sequencing used peripheral blood, collected from a patient treated with proton-based radiotherapy. J is TRBJ2-7 and V is TRBV29-1; no firm D call. CDR3 DNA: TGCAGCGTTGACGACCCCCTACCCCCCTACGAGCAGTACTTC. Its protein is CSVDDPLPPYEQYF.